The sequence of this T cell receptor beta chain was determined in a study of blood T cells in healthy people across ages. Study outcomes and limitations: Per million T cells, TCR beta diversity dropped roughly linearly as age increased. In long-lived donors, naive CD4+ cell counts and diversity exceeded those of aged donors.

Each sample yielded at least 6.5 million isolated PBMCs. The germline V gene has CDR1 MNHEY and CDR2 SMNVEV (reference sequence). V shed 6 bases and J shed 7 bases, with 13 bases lying between them. The CDR3 runs 14 residues. The use of a sample-barcoded 5' primer and a J-beta primer mix characterized a second PCR of roughly 6 to 11 cycles. Samples each returned at least 3 million CDR3-containing paired-end reads. One entry per CDR3 protein results from TCRdb running MiXCR on the 5' RACE reads. The sample consists of 980,000 or so distinct CDR3 sequences, around 48% of them appearing once. About this clonotype: Its antigen is currently unknown.

The genes are TRBV27 and TRBJ1-6; D is undetermined. This receptor was taken from a young man in good health. Sequenced sample: blood. This CDR3 reads CASRQHFGNSPLHF. Written as DNA, the CDR3 is TGTGCCAGCAGACAACACTTCGGGAATTCACCCCTCCACTTT.